This T cell receptor (beta chain) derives from a study of radiotherapy plus CTLA-4 blockade in lung cancer. At the level of the study: Overall, around 18% of patients showed an objective response, while around 34% attained disease control. Study results and caveats: Radiotherapy plus ipilimumab was followed by expansion in blood of tumor-derived TCR clones. Early shifts in blood T cell clones, with interferon-beta, reportedly predicted response best.

The germline V gene has CDR1 SQVTM and CDR2 ANQGSEA. Trimming stripped 5 bases from V and 2 bases from J, with 10 bases between. The CDR3 is 13 amino acids. Alongside CTLA-4 blockade with ipilimumab, patients with chemo-refractory metastatic non-small-cell lung cancer received focal radiation. Concerning this clone: Its target is not known.

TCRdb keeps only in-frame clones here, not all; method: immunoSEQ multiplex PCR. This sample has over 75,000 clones, with approximately 83% found just once. The source material was peripheral blood, sampled from a patient treated with radiotherapy plus ipilimumab. The sequence was collected from a human donor with non-small cell lung cancer who had stable disease on radiotherapy plus ipilimumab. The chain uses TRBV29-1 and TRBJ1-3, with D tentatively TRBD1 (5 bases). This CDR3 reads CSVTDRPGNTIYF. The CDR3 nucleotides read TGCAGCGTTACCGACAGACCTGGAAACACCATATATTTT.